Ten or more counts support the clone carrying this T cell receptor beta chain. Its antigen remains unknown. The CDR3 extends 3 residues past the end of the read, so its final part is completed from the germline J gene. This sample stems from a study of T cell clonality in common variable immunodeficiency. Regarding the study as a whole: Common variable immunodeficiency TCR beta sequences reportedly had fewer deletions and N-nucleotide insertions. CVID subjects had higher TCRbeta clonality than healthy controls, most marked in about a third. Fewer TCRbeta clones were shared among CVID subjects than controls.

V lost 0 bases and J 5 bases, leaving 13 bases between the germline ends. Germline CDR1 is GTSNPN and CDR2 is SVGIG (reference sequence). CDR3 length: 15 amino acids. Clones were sequenced by immunoSEQ multiplex PCR, and TCRdb holds only the in-frame ones, with some missing. The sample yields about 33,000 clones, without any singletons. Diagnosis required reduced IgG, IgA and/or IgM with specific antibody deficiency. The V gene is TRBV30, the J gene TRBJ1-4, with D possibly matching TRBD1 (5 bases). Sequencing was performed on peripheral blood mononuclear cells. This receptor was obtained from a human donor with common variable immunodeficiency. CDR3 amino acids: CAWSVRGAANEKLFF. Partial CDR3 DNA: TGTGCCTGGAGTGTACGTGGGGCAGCAAATGAAAAA. The full variable domain, with the rest looked up from reference TRBV30 and TRBJ1-4, is SQTIHQWPATLVQPVGSPLSLECTVEGTSNPNLYWYRQAAGRGLQLLFYSVGIGQISSEVPQNLSASRPQDRQFILSSKKLLLSDSGFYLCAWSVRGAANEKLFFGSGTQLSVL.